This T cell receptor beta chain was obtained from a study of T cell repertoires in cytomegalovirus infection. This CDR3 region has 15 residues. After removal of 5 bases from V and 3 bases from J, the junction contained 8 bases not matched to a gene. CDR1 and CDR2 from the germline V gene are SGHTA and FQGNSA. TCRdb used MiXCR to reprocess the reads, holding one entry per CDR3 protein. The data show about 250,000 distinct CDR3 sequences, with 5% to 8.5% seen just once and under 7.5% held by the top ten. This clonotype was recorded many times. Sequenced input: PBMCs. The sequence came from a human donor in good health (CMV status not recorded). Some clones in this sample may be carry-over from other donors' samples. This chain uses TRBV7-2 with TRBJ2-7, with 9 bases fitting TRBD2. In DNA, the CDR3 is TGTGCCAGCAGCCCCGCCGGGACTAGCTTCTACGAGCAGTACTTC. Protein sequence: CASSPAGTSFYEQYF.